Listed here are 3 T cell receptor beta chains from one sample, sequenced in a study of CD8 T cells in Susac syndrome. Reverse transcription used roughly 0.45 to 1 ug RNA and random hexamers. TCRdb reprocessed the immunoSEQ multiplex PCR reads via MiXCR and lists one record per CDR3 protein. Among approximately 190,000 distinct CDR3 sequences listed, 85% to 95% were seen once. Sequenced: CD4+ T cells from PBMCs. Receptors originate from a human donor in good health.

The V gene is TRBV29-1, the J gene TRBJ2-2; 9 bases are a match to TRBD1. The germline V gene has CDR1 SQVTM and CDR2 ANQGSEA. V lost 6 bases to trimming and J lost 0 bases; unmatched junction nucleotides: 5. The CDR3 is 15 amino acids. The CDR3 DNA follows: TGCAGCGTCATCTGGACAGGGGCGAACACCGGGGAGCTGTTTTTT. It is translated as CSVIWTGANTGELFF.

V and J are TRBV7-2 and TRBJ1-5; 10 bases are a match to TRBD1. Unmatched junction bases numbered 3, after V lost 0 bases and J lost 10 bases. Germline V gene lookup returns CDR1 SGHTA and CDR2 FQGNSA. The CDR3 loop spans 14 amino acids. The CDR3: CASSLARTGGPQHF. CDR3 bases: TGTGCCAGCAGCTTAGCGCGGACAGGGGGTCCCCAGCATTTT.

The chain recombines TRBV19 with TRBJ2-7, with 9 bases aligning to TRBD1. The germline V gene has CDR1 LNHDA and CDR2 SQIVND (reference sequence). With V trimmed by 7 bases and J by 5 bases, 6 bases remained unmatched. This CDR3 is 13 amino acids long. The CDR3 loop reads CASNGQGFHEQYF. The CDR3 DNA follows: TGTGCCAGTAACGGACAGGGGTTCCACGAGCAGTACTTC.